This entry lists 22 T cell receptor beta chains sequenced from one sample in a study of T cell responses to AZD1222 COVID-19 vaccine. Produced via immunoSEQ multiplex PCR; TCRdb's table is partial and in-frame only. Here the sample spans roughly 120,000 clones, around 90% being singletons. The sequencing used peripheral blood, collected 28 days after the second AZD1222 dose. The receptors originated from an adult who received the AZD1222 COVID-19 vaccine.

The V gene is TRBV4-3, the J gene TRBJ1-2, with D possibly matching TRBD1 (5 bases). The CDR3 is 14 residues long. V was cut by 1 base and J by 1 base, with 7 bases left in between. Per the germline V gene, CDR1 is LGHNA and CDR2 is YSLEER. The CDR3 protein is CASSQGGGNYGYTF. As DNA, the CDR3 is TGCGCCAGCAGCCAAGGTGGGGGTAACTATGGCTACACCTTC.

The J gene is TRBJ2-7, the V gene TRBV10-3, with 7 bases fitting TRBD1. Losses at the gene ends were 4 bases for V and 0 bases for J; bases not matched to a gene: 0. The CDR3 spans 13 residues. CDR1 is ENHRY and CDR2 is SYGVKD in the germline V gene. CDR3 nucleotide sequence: TGTGCCATCAGTGGACAGGGCTCCTACGAGCAGTACTTC. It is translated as CAISGQGSYEQYF.

In DNA form, the CDR3 reads TGTGCCAGCACGGAGGGCCTTTCACCCCTCCACTTT. Amino acids: CASTEGLSPLHF. The chain couples TRBV28 to TRBJ1-6; D unclear. The germline gives CDR1 MDHEN, CDR2 SYDVKM. The CDR3 spans 12 residues. Trimming removed 7 bases at V and 9 bases at J, with 10 bases between.

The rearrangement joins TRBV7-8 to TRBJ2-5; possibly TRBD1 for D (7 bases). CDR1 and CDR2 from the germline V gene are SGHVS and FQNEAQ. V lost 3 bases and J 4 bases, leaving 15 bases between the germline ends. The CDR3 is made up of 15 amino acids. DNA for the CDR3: TGTGCCAGCAGCTTCTTAGGCCAGGGGGGAGAGACCCAGTACTTC. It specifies CASSFLGQGGETQYF.

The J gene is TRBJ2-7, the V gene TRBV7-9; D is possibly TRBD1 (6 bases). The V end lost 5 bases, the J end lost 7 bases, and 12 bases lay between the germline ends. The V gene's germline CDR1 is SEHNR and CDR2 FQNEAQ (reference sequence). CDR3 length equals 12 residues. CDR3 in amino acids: CASSRGHREQYF. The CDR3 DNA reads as TGTGCCAGCAGCCGGGGACACAGGGAGCAGTACTTC.

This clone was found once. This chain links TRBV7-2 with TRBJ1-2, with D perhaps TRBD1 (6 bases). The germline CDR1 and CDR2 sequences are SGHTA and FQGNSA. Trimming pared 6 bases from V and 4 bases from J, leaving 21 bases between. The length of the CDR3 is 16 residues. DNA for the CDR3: TGTGCCAGCAGTGACGGGACAAAATTTCTAAGCTATGGCTACACCTTC. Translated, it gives CASSDGTKFLSYGYTF.

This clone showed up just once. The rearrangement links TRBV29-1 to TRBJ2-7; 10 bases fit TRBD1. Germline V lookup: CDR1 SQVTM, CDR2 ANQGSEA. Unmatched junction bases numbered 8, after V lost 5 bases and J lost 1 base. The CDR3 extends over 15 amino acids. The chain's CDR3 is CSVTSGTGDSYEQYF. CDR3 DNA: TGCAGCGTTACCTCCGGGACAGGGGATTCCTACGAGCAGTACTTC.

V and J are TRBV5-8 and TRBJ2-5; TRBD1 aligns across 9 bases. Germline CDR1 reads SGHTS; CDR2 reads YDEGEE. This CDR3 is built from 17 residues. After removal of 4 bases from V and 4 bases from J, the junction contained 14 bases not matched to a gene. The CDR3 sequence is CASSRLFGQGSGETQYF. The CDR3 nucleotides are TGTGCCAGCAGCCGATTGTTTGGACAGGGGTCGGGAGAGACCCAGTACTTC.

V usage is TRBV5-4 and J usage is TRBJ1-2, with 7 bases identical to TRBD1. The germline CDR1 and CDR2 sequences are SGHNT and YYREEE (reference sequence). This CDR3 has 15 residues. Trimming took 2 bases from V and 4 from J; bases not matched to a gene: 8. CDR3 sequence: CASSLVTGTVYGYTF. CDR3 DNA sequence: TGTGCCAGCAGCTTAGTGACCGGGACAGTCTATGGCTACACCTTC.

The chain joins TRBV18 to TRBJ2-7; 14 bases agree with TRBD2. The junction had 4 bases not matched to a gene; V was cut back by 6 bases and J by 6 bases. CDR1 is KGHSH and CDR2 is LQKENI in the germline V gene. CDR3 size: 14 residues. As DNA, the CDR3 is TGTGCCAGCTCGGGACTAGCGGGAGATGGCGAGCAGTACTTC. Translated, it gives CASSGLAGDGEQYF.

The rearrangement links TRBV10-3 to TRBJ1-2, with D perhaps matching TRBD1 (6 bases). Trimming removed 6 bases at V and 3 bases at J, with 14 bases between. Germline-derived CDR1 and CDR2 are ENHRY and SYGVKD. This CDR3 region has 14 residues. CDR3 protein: CAISTTGHHYGYTF. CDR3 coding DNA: TGTGCCATCAGCACCACGGGACACCACTATGGCTACACCTTC.

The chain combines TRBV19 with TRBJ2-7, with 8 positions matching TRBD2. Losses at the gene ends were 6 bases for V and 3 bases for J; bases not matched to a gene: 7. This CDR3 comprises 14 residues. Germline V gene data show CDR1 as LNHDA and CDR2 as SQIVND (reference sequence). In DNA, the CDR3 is TGTGCCAGTAGCCCCTTAGCGGGGTTCTACGAGCAGTACTTC. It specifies CASSPLAGFYEQYF.

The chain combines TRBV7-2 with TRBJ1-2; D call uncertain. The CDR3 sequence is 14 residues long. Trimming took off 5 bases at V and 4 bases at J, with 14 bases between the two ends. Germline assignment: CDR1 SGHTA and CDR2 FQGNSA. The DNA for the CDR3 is TGTGCCAGCAGCCCCCGGGGAGGTGGCTATGGCTACACCTTC. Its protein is CASSPRGGGYGYTF.

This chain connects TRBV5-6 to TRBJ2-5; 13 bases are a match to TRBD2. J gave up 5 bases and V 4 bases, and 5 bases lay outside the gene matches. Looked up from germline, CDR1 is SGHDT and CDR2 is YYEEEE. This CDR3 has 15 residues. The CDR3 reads CASSIGLAGVETQYF. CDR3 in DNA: TGTGCCAGCAGCATTGGACTAGCGGGAGTGGAGACCCAGTACTTC.

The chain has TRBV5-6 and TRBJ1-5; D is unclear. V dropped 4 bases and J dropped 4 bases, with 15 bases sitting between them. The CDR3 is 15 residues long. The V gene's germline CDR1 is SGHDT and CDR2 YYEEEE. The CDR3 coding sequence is TGTGCCAGCAGCCCGAGGAGGGTCAGGAATCAGCCCCAGCATTTT. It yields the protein CASSPRRVRNQPQHF.

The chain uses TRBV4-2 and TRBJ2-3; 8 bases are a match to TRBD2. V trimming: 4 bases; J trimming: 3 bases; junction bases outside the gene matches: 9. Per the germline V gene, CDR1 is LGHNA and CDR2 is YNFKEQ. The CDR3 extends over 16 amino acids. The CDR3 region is CASSRPREAETDTQYF. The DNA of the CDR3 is TGTGCCAGCAGCCGGCCGCGGGAGGCCGAGACAGATACGCAGTATTTT.

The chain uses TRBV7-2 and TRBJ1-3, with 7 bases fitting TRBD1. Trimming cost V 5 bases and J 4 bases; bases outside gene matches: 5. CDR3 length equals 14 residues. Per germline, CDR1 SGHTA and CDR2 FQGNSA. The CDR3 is CASSGGGAGNTIYF. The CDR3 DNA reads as TGTGCCAGCAGCGGAGGGGGCGCGGGAAACACCATATATTTT.

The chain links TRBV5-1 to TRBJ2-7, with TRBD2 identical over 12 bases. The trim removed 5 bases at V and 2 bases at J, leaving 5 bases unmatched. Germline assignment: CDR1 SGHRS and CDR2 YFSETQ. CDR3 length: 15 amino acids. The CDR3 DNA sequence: TGCGCCAGCAGGCAAACTAGCGGGGGGCCCTACGAGCAGTACTTC. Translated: CASRQTSGGPYEQYF.

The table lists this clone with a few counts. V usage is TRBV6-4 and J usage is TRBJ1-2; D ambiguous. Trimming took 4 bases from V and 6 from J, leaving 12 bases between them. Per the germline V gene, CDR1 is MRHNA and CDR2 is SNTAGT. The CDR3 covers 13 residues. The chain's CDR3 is CASSGSGTHGYTF. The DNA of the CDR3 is TGTGCCAGCAGTGGATCGGGCACCCATGGCTACACCTTC.

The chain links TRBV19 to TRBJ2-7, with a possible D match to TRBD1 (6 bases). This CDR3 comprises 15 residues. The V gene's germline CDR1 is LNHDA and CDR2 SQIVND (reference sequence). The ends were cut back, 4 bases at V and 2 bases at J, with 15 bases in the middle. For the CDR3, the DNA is TGTGCCAGTAGTAACGCAGGGCAGGGGACCTACGAGCAGTACTTC. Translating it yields CASSNAGQGTYEQYF.

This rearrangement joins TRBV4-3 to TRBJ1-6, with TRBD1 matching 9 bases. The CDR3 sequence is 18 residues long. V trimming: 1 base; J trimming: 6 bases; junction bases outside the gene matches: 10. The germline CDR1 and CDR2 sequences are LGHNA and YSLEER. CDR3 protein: CASSQGRTGTGSNSPLHF. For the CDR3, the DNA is TGCGCCAGCAGCCAAGGTCGTACTGGGACAGGGTCTAATTCACCCCTCCACTTT.

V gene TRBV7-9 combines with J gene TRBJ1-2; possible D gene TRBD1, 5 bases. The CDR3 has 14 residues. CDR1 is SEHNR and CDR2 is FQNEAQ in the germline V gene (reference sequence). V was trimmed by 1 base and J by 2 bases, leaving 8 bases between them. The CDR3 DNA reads TGTGCCAGCAGCTTAGGACAGACAAACTATGGCTACACCTTC. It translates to CASSLGQTNYGYTF.